This TCR beta chain emerged from a study of T cells in localized non-small cell lung cancer. The ends were cut back, 1 base at V and 2 bases at J, with 12 bases in the middle. The CDR3 sequence is 16 residues long. CDR1 SGHTA and CDR2 FQGTGA come from the germline V gene. The protocol was immunoSEQ multiplex PCR, while the TCRdb copy is restricted to in-frame clones and leaves out a portion. Of tens of thousands of clones listed, roughly 88% are singletons. Whole-study results and caveats: Adjacent lung exhibited a median of 57 among the 100 most abundant tumor clones. Investigators sequenced only a single tumor region, leaving heterogeneity possible. Those with higher blood T cell density had longer overall survival.

Concerning this clone itself: Its specificity is not known.

The V gene is TRBV7-3, the J gene TRBJ1-3; D gene unclear. The receptor comes from a woman aged 40 to 75 with stage I lung adenocarcinoma. The source was peripheral blood, collected before any cancer treatment. CDR3 nucleotide sequence: TGTGCCAGCAGCTTAATGCCCGAGCCACCTGGAAACACCATATATTTT. The encoded protein is CASSLMPEPPGNTIYF.